The clone carrying this T cell receptor (beta chain) was counted between two and nine times. Its cognate antigen is unknown. These data originate in a study of T-cell memory formation after mild COVID-19. Study-wide background: The two donors had largely donor-specific TCR clusters. The study, taken as a whole, reports: Largely, contracting CD4+ clones fell within CM and EM, and contracting CD8+ clones within EMRA.

In germline, CDR1 is SGHAT, CDR2 FQDESV (reference sequence). The CDR3 contains 16 residues. The V and J ends lost 1 base and 0 bases respectively, with 13 bases between them. TCRdb fed the 5' RACE reads into MiXCR, producing one record per CDR3 protein. The sample records 500,000 to 550,000 distinct CDR3 sequences, about a fifth being singletons. The source material was PBMCs or a T cell subset sorted from them (not recorded which). The clonotype was recovered from an adult woman who had mild COVID-19 (a few samples of this study predate the infection). Cell type and time point are not known. The J gene is TRBJ2-7, the V gene TRBV11-1; tentative D call: TRBD1 (6 bases). The CDR3 nucleotides are TGTGCCAGCAGCTTAGTACCAGGGGCCAGCTCCTACGAGCAGTACTTC. Translation gives CASSLVPGASSYEQYF.